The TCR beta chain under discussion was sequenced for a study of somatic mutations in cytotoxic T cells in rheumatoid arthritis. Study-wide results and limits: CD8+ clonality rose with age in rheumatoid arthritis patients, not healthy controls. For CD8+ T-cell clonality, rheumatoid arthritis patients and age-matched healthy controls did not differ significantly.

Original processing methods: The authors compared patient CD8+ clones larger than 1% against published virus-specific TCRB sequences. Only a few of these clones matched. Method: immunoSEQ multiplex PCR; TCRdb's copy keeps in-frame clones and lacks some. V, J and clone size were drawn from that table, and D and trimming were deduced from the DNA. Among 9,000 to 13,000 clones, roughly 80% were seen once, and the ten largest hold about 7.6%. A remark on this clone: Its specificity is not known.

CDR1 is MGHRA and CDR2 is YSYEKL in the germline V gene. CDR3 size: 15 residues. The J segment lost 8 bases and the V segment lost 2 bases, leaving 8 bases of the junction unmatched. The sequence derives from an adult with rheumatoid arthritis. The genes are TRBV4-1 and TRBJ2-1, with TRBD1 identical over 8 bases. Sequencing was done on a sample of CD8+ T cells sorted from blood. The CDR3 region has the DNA TGCGCCAGCAGCCAACAGGGGGCCCTCCCCTATGAGCAGTTCTTC. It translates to CASSQQGALPYEQFF.